The 25 T cell receptor beta chains below come from one sample, sequenced in a study of blood T cells in healthy people across ages. Combining a sample-barcoded 5' primer with a J-beta primer mix, a second PCR ran for about 7 to 11 cycles. TCRdb reprocessed the 5' RACE reads with MiXCR, giving one entry per CDR3 protein. The sample contains some 850,000 distinct CDR3 sequences, around 25% of which appear only once. The same specimen was also included in a second study, on T cells of mothers and their children.

The sample consisted of blood. These TCRs come from a boy aged 5-17 years in good health.

This clonotype has just a few counts. The V and J genes are TRBV6-1 and TRBJ2-2, with D possibly called TRBD1 or TRBD2 (6 bases each). Germline lookup yields CDR1 MNHNS and CDR2 SASEGT. V was cut by 6 bases and J by 5 bases, with 13 bases left in between. This CDR3 region has 14 residues. As DNA, the CDR3 is TGTGCCAGCAGGCCGGGGGCATATACCGGGGAGCTGTTTTTT. Translated: CASRPGAYTGELFF.

V usage is TRBV7-9 and J usage is TRBJ2-4; possibly TRBD1 for D (7 bases). Germline V gives CDR1 SEHNR, CDR2 FQNEAQ (reference sequence). This CDR3 contains 14 residues. Trimming shortened V by 7 bases and J by 7 bases, and 17 bases separated the two germline ends. CDR3 nucleotides: TGTGCCAGCACTTACGACAGGGAGGCGAACATTCAGTACTTC. Translation: CASTYDREANIQYF.

In this sample, this clonotype turned up a few times. The chain combines TRBV2 with TRBJ1-5; the D is unclear. The CDR3 totals 14 residues. Looked up from germline, CDR1 is SNHLY and CDR2 is FYNNEI. Between the trimmed V and J ends, which lost 4 bases and 6 bases, there was a span of 13 bases. CDR3 coding DNA: TGTGCCAGCAGTGGGGAAACCCGACGTCAGCCCCAGCATTTT. Its protein product is CASSGETRRQPQHF.

This clonotype was counted a few times. The CDR3 is CASSYPAFRGYEQYF. CDR3 coding DNA: TGTGCCAGCAGTTACCCAGCCTTTAGGGGCTACGAGCAGTACTTC. This chain uses TRBV6-2 or TRBV6-3 with TRBJ2-5; possibly TRBD1 for D (5 bases). The J call is in doubt because the DNA end fits TRBJ2-7 better. The length of the CDR3 is 15 residues. Germline CDR1 reads MNHEY; CDR2 reads SVGEGT.

The chain combines TRBV24-1 with TRBJ1-5; maybe TRBD1 (5 bases). This CDR3 has 17 amino acids. Per the germline V gene, CDR1 is KGHDR and CDR2 is SFDVKD. V was clipped by 4 bases and J by 4 bases, with 19 bases between them. CDR3 in amino acids: CATSERDSYPNNQPQHF. CDR3 coding DNA: TGTGCCACCAGTGAAAGGGACTCATACCCTAATAATCAGCCCCAGCATTTT.

CDR3 nucleotide sequence: TGTGCCAGCAGTCCTGGACAGGGTCGTAGGGTGACCCAGTACTTC. Translating gives CASSPGQGRRVTQYF. The V gene is TRBV27, the J gene TRBJ2-5, with TRBD1 identical over 8 bases. V gave up 5 bases and J gave up 7 bases; unmatched junction bases: 12. Germline CDR1 MNHEY, CDR2 SMNVEV (reference sequence). This CDR3 spans 15 amino acids.

The CDR3 sequence is CASRAGKGGQPQHF. CDR3 bases: TGTGCCAGCAGGGCCGGGAAAGGAGGGCAGCCCCAGCATTTT. The rearrangement links TRBV6-1 to TRBJ1-5, with D uncertain. Trimming cost V 6 bases and J 7 bases, with 16 bases left between them. The CDR3 length is 14 residues. Germline loops: CDR1 MNHNS, CDR2 SASEGT.

The chain employs TRBV5-1 and TRBJ2-7, with D maybe TRBD1 (6 bases). This CDR3 comprises 16 residues. With 3 bases removed from V and 2 bases from J, the gap between germline ends came to 18 bases. The V gene's germline CDR1 is SGHRS and CDR2 YFSETQ. CDR3 loop: CASSSGQFIITYEQYF. The DNA of the CDR3 is TGCGCCAGCAGCTCGGGACAATTCATAATAACCTACGAGCAGTACTTC.

This clonotype was observed a handful of times. The V call is TRBV5-1, the J call TRBJ2-6, with D tentatively TRBD2 (6 bases). The tail of the sequence fits TRBJ2-7 better, so the J call may be wrong. The CDR3 consists of 14 residues. Germline V CDR1 and CDR2: SGHRS, YFSETQ. CDR3 sequence: CASSWGLISYEQYF. The DNA of the CDR3 is TGCGCCAGCAGCTGGGGACTTATCTCCTACGAGCAGTACTTC.

The chain links TRBV2 to TRBJ2-1; the D gene could be TRBD1 or TRBD2 (5 bases each). The CDR3 spans 14 residues. CDR1 is SNHLY, CDR2 FYNNEI, per germline. Trimming stripped 7 bases from V and 0 bases from J, with 10 bases between. The chain's CDR3 is CASMGVHSYNEQFF. Here the CDR3 DNA reads TGTGCCAGCATGGGGGTCCACTCCTACAATGAGCAGTTCTTC. Based on the CDR3 plus reference TRBV2 and TRBJ2-1, the full variable domain is EPEVTQTPSHQVTQMGQEVILRCVPISNHLYFYWYRQILGQKVEFLVSFYNNEISEKSEIFDDQFSVERPDGSNFTLKIRSTKLEDSAMYFCASMGVHSYNEQFFGPGTRLTVL.

The chain combines TRBV5-1 with TRBJ1-1; D is unclear. The CDR3 runs to 14 residues. Germline values: CDR1 SGHRS, CDR2 YFSETQ. V was shortened by 4 bases and J by 3 bases, with 13 bases between the two germline ends. The CDR3 nucleotides are TGCGCCAGCAGCCGTCATGCCCTAGACACTGAAGCTTTCTTT. Protein sequence: CASSRHALDTEAFF.

This clonotype was detected only a few times. CDR3 nucleotides: TGTGCCAGCTTATCGGGGGCCACAGATACGCAGTATTTT. Translation gives CASLSGATDTQYF. V usage is TRBV2 and J usage is TRBJ2-3; the D call may be TRBD1 or TRBD2 (6 bases each). This CDR3 is 13 amino acids long. Trimming removed 8 bases at V and 2 bases at J, with 11 bases between. The V gene's germline CDR1 is SNHLY and CDR2 FYNNEI.

The gene calls are TRBV20-1 and TRBJ1-1; D call uncertain. Germline CDR1 reads DFQATT; CDR2 reads SNEGSKA (reference sequence). CDR3 size: 11 residues. V gave up 4 bases and J gave up 0 bases, with 3 bases separating them. CDR3 bases: TGCAGTGCTAAGGTGAACACTGAAGCTTTCTTT. Translation gives CSAKVNTEAFF.

The gene calls are TRBV27 and TRBJ2-3, with 12 bases aligning to TRBD2. CDR3 length: 17 amino acids. CDR1 is MNHEY, CDR2 SMNVEV, per germline (reference sequence). V shed 5 bases and J 11 bases; nucleotides not matched to a gene: 17. As DNA, the CDR3 is TGTGCCAGCAGTAACCTTAGGTCTAGCGGGAGGGCCCCGTGGCAGTATTTT. Protein sequence: CASSNLRSSGRAPWQYF.

This clonotype has more than one count but fewer than ten. The rearrangement joins TRBV5-1 to TRBJ2-5, with D possibly being TRBD1 or TRBD2 (5 bases each). The germline V gene has CDR1 SGHRS and CDR2 YFSETQ. The ends were cut back, 1 base at V and 4 bases at J, with 17 bases in the middle. The CDR3 is 16 residues long. CDR3: CASSLRDPGSTETQYF. The CDR3 coding sequence is TGCGCCAGCAGCTTGAGGGACCCAGGTTCTACAGAGACCCAGTACTTC.

The chain joins TRBV20-1 to TRBJ2-7, with 8 bases fitting TRBD1. CDR3 length: 12 amino acids. Germline lookup yields CDR1 DFQATT and CDR2 SNEGSKA (reference sequence). Trimming removed 6 bases from V and 5 bases from J; junction bases left unmatched: 6. CDR3 sequence reads: CSARTGRNEQYF. CDR3 in DNA: TGCAGTGCGCGGACAGGGAGGAACGAGCAGTACTTC.

The CDR3 nucleotides are TGCAGTGCTAGACCCGGACAGGTTAGCACAGATACGCAGTATTTT. It specifies CSARPGQVSTDTQYF. The V call is TRBV20-1, the J call TRBJ2-3, with TRBD1 matching over 7 bases. This CDR3 spans 15 amino acids. V trimming: 2 bases; J trimming: 0 bases; junction bases outside the gene matches: 5. The germline CDR1 and CDR2 sequences are DFQATT and SNEGSKA (reference sequence).

The rearrangement joins TRBV10-3 to TRBJ2-3; D is uncertain. This CDR3 comprises 13 residues. CDR1 is ENHRY, CDR2 SYGVKD, per germline. Trimming shortened V by 2 bases and J by 8 bases, and 11 bases separated the two germline ends. CDR3 nucleotide sequence: TGTGCCATCAGTGAGGCTCCAGCTGGTACGCAGTATTTT. Encoded protein: CAISEAPAGTQYF.

This clonotype turned up a few times. The V gene is TRBV6-6, the J gene TRBJ1-1; TRBD1 might be the D (6 bases). There are 16 residues in the CDR3. V dropped 6 bases and J dropped 1 base, with 18 bases sitting between them. CDR1 MNHNY and CDR2 SVGAGI come from the germline V gene (reference sequence). CDR3 DNA: TGTGCCAGCAGGGGGGGGCAGGGGAGTGGGAACACTGAAGCTTTCTTT. Residues: CASRGGQGSGNTEAFF.

This clonotype has just a few counts. CDR3 DNA sequence: TGCAGCGCGACAGGGTTCTCGAACACTGAAGCTTTCTTT. This sequence encodes CSATGFSNTEAFF. The chain is built from TRBV29-1 and TRBJ1-1, with 7 bases fitting TRBD1. This CDR3 comprises 13 residues. Germline V gives CDR1 SQVTM, CDR2 ANQGSEA. Trimming removed 7 bases from V and 1 base from J; junction bases left unmatched: 6.

This clonotype was found a few times. The chain is built from TRBV27 and TRBJ2-7; no clear D. Near its end, the DNA agrees better with TRBJ2-1, so the J call may be wrong. The CDR3 is made up of 13 amino acids. Germline loops: CDR1 MNHEY, CDR2 SMNVEV (reference sequence). The CDR3 DNA is TGTGCCAGCAGTCCGTCGAGATTTTATGGGCAGTTCTTC. Its translation is CASSPSRFYGQFF.

The chain is built from TRBV12-3 or TRBV12-4 and TRBJ2-5, with a possible D match to TRBD1 (5 bases). The assigned J gene may be wrong: the sequence end matches TRBJ2-7 better. The CDR3 totals 12 residues. CDR3 residues: CASRKTGYEQYF. CDR3 coding DNA: TGTGCCAGCAGAAAAACAGGCTACGAGCAGTACTTC.

The genes are TRBV27 and TRBJ1-5; 7 bases fit TRBD1. Germline assignment: CDR1 MNHEY and CDR2 SMNVEV (reference sequence). Trimming at V came to 6 bases and at J to 5 bases, leaving 10 bases not matched to a gene. This CDR3 has 15 residues. CDR3 in amino acids: CASSPKGAEDQPQHF. CDR3 DNA sequence: TGTGCCAGCAGCCCGAAGGGGGCCGAGGATCAGCCCCAGCATTTT.

The sample holds a few counts of this clonotype. The CDR3 DNA is TGCGCCAGCAACTCCCGACGGGGAGACGGCTACACCTTC. Translation gives CASNSRRGDGYTF. The rearrangement joins TRBV5-1 to TRBJ1-2; the D is unclear. This CDR3 region has 13 residues. Germline CDR1 is SGHRS and CDR2 is YFSETQ. The V end was cut by 6 bases, the J end by 8 bases, with 17 bases between.

The chain combines TRBV20-1 with TRBJ2-4; TRBD2 matches 7 bases. The length of the CDR3 is 15 residues. The germline V gene has CDR1 DFQATT and CDR2 SNEGSKA (reference sequence). DNA for the CDR3: TGCAGCGGTTTGGGGGGGGATATAGCCAAAAACATTCAGTACTTC. Translating gives CSGLGGDIAKNIQYF.